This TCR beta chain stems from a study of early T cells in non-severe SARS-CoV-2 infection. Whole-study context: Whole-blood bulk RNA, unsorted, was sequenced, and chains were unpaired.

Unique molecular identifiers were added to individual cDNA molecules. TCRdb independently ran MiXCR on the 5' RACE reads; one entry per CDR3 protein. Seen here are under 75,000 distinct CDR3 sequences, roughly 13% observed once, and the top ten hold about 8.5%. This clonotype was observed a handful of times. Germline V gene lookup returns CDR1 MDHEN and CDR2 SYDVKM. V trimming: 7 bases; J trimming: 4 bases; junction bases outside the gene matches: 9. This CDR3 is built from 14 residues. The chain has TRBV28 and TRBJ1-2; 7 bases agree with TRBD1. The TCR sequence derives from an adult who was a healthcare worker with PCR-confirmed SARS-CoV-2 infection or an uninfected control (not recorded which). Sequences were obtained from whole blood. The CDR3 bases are TGTGCCAGCACCCCCGGCGGGACAGCCTATGGCTACACCTTC. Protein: CASTPGGTAYGYTF.